Presented here are 17 T cell receptor beta chains from one specimen sequenced in a study of blood T cells in healthy people across ages. PCR was performed a second time for roughly 7 to 12 cycles using a sample-barcoded 5' primer and a J-beta primer mix. TCRdb passed the 5' RACE reads through MiXCR, listing each CDR3 protein once. The table has about 1.7 million distinct CDR3 sequences, approximately 28% seen once; the top ten hold 7% to 9%. Sequencing was done on a sample of blood. These receptors were taken from a woman younger than 45 in good health.

The V call is TRBV6-5, the J call TRBJ2-6; D gene uncertain. In germline, CDR1 is MNHEY, CDR2 SVGAGI. V lost 10 bases and J lost 1, with 8 bases in between. The CDR3 has 13 residues. CDR3 nucleotides: TGTGCCAACAGAACGTCTGGGGCCAACGTCCTGACTTTC. This encodes CANRTSGANVLTF.

V is TRBV5-5 and J is TRBJ2-7; no definite D call. The germline V gene has CDR1 SGHKS and CDR2 YYEKEE (reference sequence). The CDR3 runs 14 residues. Between the trimmed V and J ends, which lost 0 bases and 6 bases, there was a span of 13 bases. The CDR3 DNA is TGTGCCAGCAGCTTGGATGCGGAATGGACCGAGCAGTACTTC. It encodes CASSLDAEWTEQYF.

This clonotype was seen only a few times. The chain links TRBV20-1 to TRBJ1-6; D call uncertain. The germline gives CDR1 DFQATT, CDR2 SNEGSKA (reference sequence). Trimming removed 6 bases from V and 10 bases from J, with 22 bases in between. This CDR3 is 15 amino acids long. CDR3 loop: CSATNHGVVGSPLHF. DNA of the CDR3: TGCAGTGCGACGAACCACGGGGTTGTAGGGTCACCCCTCCACTTT.

This clonotype was picked up many times. The CDR3, as DNA: TGTGCCAGCTCTATCGCGGGCAGTGAGACCTACGAGCAGTACTTC. It translates to CASSIAGSETYEQYF. The J gene is TRBJ2-7, the V gene TRBV2; possible D gene TRBD2, 5 bases. Trimming removed 8 bases at V and 2 bases at J, with 19 bases between. The CDR3 runs to 15 residues. Germline CDR1 SNHLY, CDR2 FYNNEI.

This clonotype was seen repeatedly, ten times or more. The chain uses TRBV6-6 and TRBJ2-7; 9 bases map to TRBD2. With V trimmed by 0 bases and J by 2 bases, 5 bases remained unmatched. The CDR3 runs 16 residues. Germline CDR1 is MNHNY and CDR2 is SVGAGI (reference sequence). CDR3 region: CASSYSKASGAYEQYF. The CDR3 DNA reads TGTGCCAGCAGTTACTCGAAGGCTAGCGGGGCCTACGAGCAGTACTTC.

V and J are TRBV7-6 and TRBJ2-7; D gene uncertain. The DNA end lines up better with TRBJ2-5; the J call may be wrong. The germline CDR1 and CDR2 sequences are SGHVS and FNYEAQ. The CDR3 is 13 residues long. In nucleotides, the CDR3 is TGTGCCAGTAGCCCCAGGATTAGTGAGACCCAGTACTTC. Translated: CASSPRISETQYF.

Concerning this clonotype itself: This could be a read error, since a much larger clone is one nucleotide away. The CDR3 region has the DNA TGTGCCAGCAGAGGAGAGCTCGGGACAGGGAACTACGAGCAGTACTTC. Its protein product is CASRGELGTGNYEQYF. This chain connects TRBV6-1 to TRBJ2-7; 9 bases match TRBD1. The CDR3 length is 16 residues. V lost 6 bases to trimming and J lost 3 bases; unmatched junction nucleotides: 12. Germline values: CDR1 MNHNS, CDR2 SASEGT.

This clonotype was picked up many times. This chain joins TRBV12-3 or TRBV12-4 and TRBJ1-2; no firm D call. Trimming cost V 3 bases and J 2 bases, with 10 bases left between them. CDR3 length equals 14 residues. CDR3 amino acids: CASSFGTMNYGYTF. The CDR3 DNA reads TGTGCCAGCAGTTTTGGTACAATGAACTATGGCTACACCTTC.

The chain is built from TRBV7-2 and TRBJ2-1; the match to TRBD1 covers 9 bases. The CDR3 totals 15 residues. Unmatched junction bases numbered 8, after V lost 3 bases and J lost 8 bases. Per the germline V gene, CDR1 is SGHTA and CDR2 is FQGNSA. CDR3 DNA: TGTGCCAGCAGCTTCGCCGGGACAGGGAACTATGAGCAGTTCTTC. Protein sequence: CASSFAGTGNYEQFF.

The J gene is TRBJ2-1, the V gene TRBV5-5, with D perhaps TRBD2 (5 bases). The V gene lost 3 bases and the J gene lost 6 bases, with 13 bases spanning the gap. There are 14 residues in the CDR3. Germline-derived CDR1 and CDR2 are SGHKS and YYEKEE (reference sequence). The CDR3 is CASSWEPPGNEQFF. The CDR3 bases are TGTGCCAGCAGCTGGGAGCCACCAGGCAATGAGCAGTTCTTC.

The chain recombines TRBV11-2 with TRBJ2-1, with 13 bases matching TRBD2. This CDR3 is 16 amino acids long. J gave up 7 bases and V 5 bases, and 8 bases lay outside the gene matches. CDR1 is SGHAT, CDR2 FQNNGV, per germline. CDR3 DNA sequence: TGTGCCAGCAGCACCACGACTAGCGGGAGGTGTAATGAGCAGTTCTTC. Its translation: CASSTTTSGRCNEQFF.

This chain's CDR3 is CAISESTSGGRLETQYF. DNA of the CDR3: TGTGCCATCAGTGAGTCGACTAGCGGGGGGCGGTTGGAGACCCAGTACTTC. This chain connects TRBV10-3 to TRBJ2-4, with 13 bases that match TRBD2. Matching the DNA end better, TRBJ2-5 makes the J call doubtful. This CDR3 has 17 amino acids. The germline V gene encodes CDR1 ENHRY and CDR2 SYGVKD.

The chain joins TRBV5-1 to TRBJ2-5; weak D call: TRBD1 (5 bases). V gave up 1 base and J gave up 0 bases, with 13 bases separating them. Germline V gene lookup returns CDR1 SGHRS and CDR2 YFSETQ. The CDR3 spans 16 residues. The DNA for the CDR3 is TGCGCCAGCAGCTTGATCTTAGGGGCAGACCAAGAGACCCAGTACTTC. It translates to CASSLILGADQETQYF.

This clonotype appeared a single time. The V call is TRBV19, the J call TRBJ2-1; D is unclear. Germline lookup yields CDR1 LNHDA and CDR2 SQIVND (reference sequence). The CDR3 totals 15 residues. The V and J ends lost 7 bases and 2 bases respectively, with 15 bases between them. The CDR3 protein is CASNSPWNPYNEQFF. DNA of the CDR3: TGTGCCAGTAATAGCCCGTGGAATCCCTACAATGAGCAGTTCTTC.

This clonotype was counted a few times. This sequence joins TRBV5-1 and TRBJ2-7, with 7 bases lining up with TRBD1. J gave up 3 bases and V 4 bases, and 13 bases lay outside the gene matches. The germline gives CDR1 SGHRS, CDR2 YFSETQ. The CDR3 runs 16 residues. The CDR3 is CASSRGDRAINYEQYF. CDR3 DNA: TGCGCCAGCAGCAGGGGAGACAGGGCGATAAACTACGAGCAGTACTTC.

The table lists this clonotype with a few counts. The chain carries TRBV20-1 and TRBJ1-2, with TRBD1 as a possible D gene (6 bases). This CDR3 is built from 11 residues. The ends were cut back, 6 bases at V and 7 bases at J, with 12 bases in the middle. Germline V gives CDR1 DFQATT, CDR2 SNEGSKA (reference sequence). CDR3 loop: CSAGGASGYTF. The CDR3 bases are TGCAGTGCCGGGGGGGCATCTGGCTACACCTTC.

The chain recombines TRBV11-2 with TRBJ2-2; 7 bases agree with TRBD2. Germline V CDR1 and CDR2: SGHAT, FQNNGV. The V and J ends lost 7 bases and 6 bases, in that order; junction bases with no gene match: 5. CDR3 size: 13 residues. The chain's CDR3 is CASKSGVPGELFF. CDR3 sequence (DNA): TGTGCCAGCAAGAGCGGGGTCCCCGGGGAGCTGTTTTTT.